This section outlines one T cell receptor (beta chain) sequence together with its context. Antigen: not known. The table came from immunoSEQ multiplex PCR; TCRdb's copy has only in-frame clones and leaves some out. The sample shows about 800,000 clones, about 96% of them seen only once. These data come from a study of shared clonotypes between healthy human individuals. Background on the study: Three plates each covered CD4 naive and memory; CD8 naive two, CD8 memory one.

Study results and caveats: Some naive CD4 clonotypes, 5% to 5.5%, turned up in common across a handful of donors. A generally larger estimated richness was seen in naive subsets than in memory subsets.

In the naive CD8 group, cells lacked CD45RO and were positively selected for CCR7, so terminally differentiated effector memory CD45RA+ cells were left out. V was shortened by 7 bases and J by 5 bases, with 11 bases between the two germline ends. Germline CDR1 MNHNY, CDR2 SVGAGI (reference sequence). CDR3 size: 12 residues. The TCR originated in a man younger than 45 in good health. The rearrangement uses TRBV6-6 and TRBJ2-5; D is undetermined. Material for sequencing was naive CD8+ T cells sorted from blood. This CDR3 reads CASISQRETQYF. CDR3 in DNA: TGTGCCAGCATCAGCCAAAGGGAGACCCAGTACTTC.